Listed here are 14 T cell receptor beta chains from one sample, sequenced in a study of metastatic and nonmetastatic thyroid tumors. Nobody among the patients had been given any treatment before thyroid surgery. MiXCR re-clonotyped the PCR reads for TCRdb. This sample has about 34,000 clones, with approximately 40% found just once. What was sequenced was tumor tissue. These receptors came from a female donor with papillary thyroid cancer or a benign thyroid nodule (not recorded which). Some clones in this sample may be carry-over from other donors' samples.

This clone turned up a few times. V and J are TRBV15 and TRBJ2-3; 11 bases align to TRBD2. With V trimmed by 6 bases and J by 0 bases, 2 bases remained unmatched. Looked up from germline, CDR1 is LNHNV and CDR2 is YYDKDF (reference sequence). This CDR3 contains 15 residues. In nucleotides, the CDR3 is TGTGCCACCAGTTTAGCGGGGGGGAGCACAGATACGCAGTATTTT. Amino acid sequence: CATSLAGGSTDTQYF.

This clone occurred a few times. The gene calls are TRBV11-2 and TRBJ2-7, with TRBD2 matching over 7 bases. The CDR3 runs to 16 residues. Germline values: CDR1 SGHAT, CDR2 FQNNGV. Unmatched junction bases numbered 10, after V lost 1 base and J lost 4 bases. The DNA of the CDR3 is TGTGCCAGCAGCTTAGGTTCTGGCGGGAGCCCATACGAGCAGTACTTC. Protein product: CASSLGSGGSPYEQYF.

The DNA for the CDR3 is TGTGCCAGCGCGCCTCTTCAGGGGGGCGATGGCTACACCTTC. Protein: CASAPLQGGDGYTF. The rearrangement joins TRBV11-3 to TRBJ1-2; 7 bases are shared with TRBD1. Losses at the gene ends were 8 bases for V and 6 bases for J; bases not matched to a gene: 12. This CDR3 comprises 14 residues. Germline values: CDR1 SGHNT, CDR2 YENEEA.

This clone was seen a few times. The chain recombines TRBV12-3 or TRBV12-4 with TRBJ2-3, with 7 nucleotides matching TRBD2. With 6 bases clipped from V and 4 bases from J, the junction kept 16 bases outside the gene matches. The CDR3 is 17 residues long. The CDR3 DNA reads as TGTGCCAGCAGGACAAATTGGGGGAGCGGGACCGCAGATACGCAGTATTTT. This gives the protein CASRTNWGSGTADTQYF.

This clone has a count of ten or more. V and J are TRBV15 and TRBJ2-1; maybe TRBD2 (5 bases). The V and J ends lost 1 base and 6 bases respectively, with 10 bases between them. CDR1 and CDR2 from the germline V gene are LNHNV and YYDKDF (reference sequence). The CDR3 consists of 14 residues. CDR3 sequence: CATSRGRGGNEQFF. CDR3 coding DNA: TGTGCCACCAGCAGAGGCCGGGGTGGCAATGAGCAGTTCTTC.

This clone has a handful of counts. Germline and junction disagree at one end, which may indicate a read error. The chain joins TRBV24-1 to TRBJ2-3; D might be TRBD2 (6 bases). This CDR3 contains 15 residues. CDR1 and CDR2 (germline): KGHDR, SFDVKD. CDR3 nucleotide sequence: TGTGCCACAAGTGAGCCCGGGACTAGCACAGATACGCAGTATTTT. It yields the protein CATSEPGTSTDTQYF.

V gene TRBV6-4 combines with J gene TRBJ2-2, with D possibly TRBD1 on 6 matching bases. The CDR3 extends over 14 amino acids. Germline V gene lookup returns CDR1 MRHNA and CDR2 SNTAGT. V was shortened by 6 bases and J by 1 base, with 9 bases between the two germline ends. This CDR3 reads CASRQGLNTGELFF. The CDR3 nucleotides read TGTGCCAGCAGACAGGGTTTGAACACCGGGGAGCTGTTTTTT.

The J gene is TRBJ2-7, the V gene TRBV24-1; 7 bases map to TRBD2. Germline V gives CDR1 KGHDR, CDR2 SFDVKD. The V and J ends lost 6 bases and 7 bases, in that order; junction bases with no gene match: 8. The CDR3 is made up of 13 amino acids. The CDR3 is CATSPSSGREQYF. The CDR3 nucleotides are TGTGCCACCAGTCCCTCTAGCGGACGGGAGCAGTACTTC.

J is TRBJ1-6 and V is TRBV20-1, with D perhaps TRBD1 (6 bases). Trimming removed 2 bases from V and 6 bases from J, with 23 bases in between. CDR1 and CDR2 (germline): DFQATT, SNEGSKA (reference sequence). CDR3 size: 18 residues. The CDR3 DNA sequence: TGCAGTGCTAGATGGGGGGCGCGGAATGCGATGTTTAATTCACCCCTCCACTTT. Encoded protein: CSARWGARNAMFNSPLHF.

The gene calls are TRBV20-1 and TRBJ1-2; 7 bases match TRBD1. The germline gives CDR1 DFQATT, CDR2 SNEGSKA (reference sequence). The CDR3 spans 14 residues. V shed 5 bases, J shed 8 bases, and the junction held 14 bases outside the gene matches. The CDR3 reads CSAYRPTGRGGYTF. For the CDR3, the DNA is TGCAGTGCTTACCGCCCGACAGGGCGGGGGGGCTACACCTTC.

This clone was seen just once. The genes are TRBV19 and TRBJ1-5, with TRBD1 as a possible D gene (6 bases). This CDR3 has 14 amino acids. Germline V CDR1 and CDR2: LNHDA, SQIVND (reference sequence). Deletions cut 5 bases from V and 4 bases from J, with 12 bases between. CDR3 nucleotide sequence: TGTGCCAGTAGTTGTTTCGACAGGAATCAGCCCCAGCATTTT. It encodes CASSCFDRNQPQHF.

This chain uses TRBV7-8 with TRBJ2-7; 13 nucleotides align to TRBD2. The germline V gene has CDR1 SGHVS and CDR2 FQNEAQ. CDR3 size: 16 residues. With V trimmed by 5 bases and J by 3 bases, 7 bases remained unmatched. CDR3 nucleotides: TGTGCCAGCAGCATTGGACTAGCGGGAGTGCTCTACGAGCAGTACTTC. This translates into CASSIGLAGVLYEQYF.

The rearrangement joins TRBV6-1 to TRBJ2-1; weak D call: TRBD2 (6 bases). V lost 7 bases and J 6 bases, leaving 13 bases between the germline ends. This CDR3 region has 13 residues. Germline loops: CDR1 MNHNS, CDR2 SASEGT. DNA of the CDR3: TGTGCCAGCAAGGGCGGGAACTTCAATGAGCAGTTCTTC. This codes for CASKGGNFNEQFF.

The V and J genes are TRBV4-2 and TRBJ2-2; possibly TRBD1 or TRBD2 for D (5 bases each). Germline assignment: CDR1 LGHNA and CDR2 YNFKEQ. This CDR3 spans 18 amino acids. The V gene lost 2 bases and the J gene lost 3 bases, with 19 bases spanning the gap. The chain's CDR3 is CASSQWGPAATYTGELFF. The DNA for the CDR3 is TGTGCCAGCAGCCAATGGGGACCTGCCGCGACTTACACCGGGGAGCTGTTTTTT.